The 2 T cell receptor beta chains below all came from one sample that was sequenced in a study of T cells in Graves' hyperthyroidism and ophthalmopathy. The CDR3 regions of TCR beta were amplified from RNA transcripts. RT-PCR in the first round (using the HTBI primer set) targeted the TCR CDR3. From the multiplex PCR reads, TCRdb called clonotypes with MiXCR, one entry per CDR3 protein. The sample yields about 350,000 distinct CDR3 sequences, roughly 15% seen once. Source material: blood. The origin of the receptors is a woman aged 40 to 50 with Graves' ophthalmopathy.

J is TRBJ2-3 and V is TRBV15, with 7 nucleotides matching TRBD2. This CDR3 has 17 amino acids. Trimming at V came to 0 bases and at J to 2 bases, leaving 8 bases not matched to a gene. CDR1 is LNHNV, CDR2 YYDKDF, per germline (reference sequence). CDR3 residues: CATSRDPVGGLTDTQYF. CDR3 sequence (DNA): TGTGCCACCAGCAGAGATCCGGTGGGAGGGCTCACAGATACGCAGTATTTT.

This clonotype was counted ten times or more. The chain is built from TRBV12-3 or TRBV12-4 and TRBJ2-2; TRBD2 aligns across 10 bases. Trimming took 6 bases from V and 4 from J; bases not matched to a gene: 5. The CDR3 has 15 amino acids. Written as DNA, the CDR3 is TGTGCCAGCAGGGGACTAGCGAGATCCACCGGGGAGCTGTTTTTT. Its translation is CASRGLARSTGELFF.